The 24 T cell receptor beta chains below all came from one sample that was sequenced in a study of cytomegalovirus exposure and HLA in healthy donors. 60 Vbeta and 13 Jbeta primers were used in PCR. This table comes from immunoSEQ multiplex PCR, and its TCRdb copy is limited to in-frame clones, with some not included. The sample contains roughly 69,000 clones, 60% to 75% of which appear only once. The sample consisted of PBMCs. These receptors were taken from a male donor in good health and CMV-seropositive.

The V gene is TRBV5-4, the J gene TRBJ1-1; no reliable D call. V lost 2 bases, J lost 7 bases, and 12 bases lay in between. CDR1 is SGHNT and CDR2 is YYREEE in the germline V gene (reference sequence). The CDR3 has 13 amino acids. Written as DNA, the CDR3 is TGTGCCAGCAGCTTTCTTATCGGGAGTGAAGCTTTCTTT. Encoded protein: CASSFLIGSEAFF.

The chain couples TRBV7-2 to TRBJ1-2; D may be TRBD1 (5 bases). The CDR3 totals 15 residues. Germline V CDR1 and CDR2: SGHTA, FQGNSA. Trimming pared 3 bases from V and 0 bases from J, leaving 11 bases between. For the CDR3, the DNA is TGTGCCAGCAGCTTGGACGACAGTTCTAACTATGGCTACACCTTC. It is translated as CASSLDDSSNYGYTF.

The J gene is TRBJ2-7, the V gene TRBV19; perhaps TRBD1 as D (5 bases). Trimming stripped 1 base from V and 1 base from J, with 11 bases between. The CDR3 is made up of 15 amino acids. Germline lookup yields CDR1 LNHDA and CDR2 SQIVND (reference sequence). The chain's CDR3 is CASSIVAGPSYEQYF. The CDR3 bases are TGTGCCAGTAGTATAGTGGCAGGGCCGTCCTACGAGCAGTACTTC. The full variable domain, rest sourced from reference TRBV19 and TRBJ2-7, is DGGITQSPKYLFRKEGQNVTLSCEQNLNHDAMYWYRQDPGQGLRLIYYSQIVNDFQKGDIAEGYSVSREKKESFPLTVTSAQKNPTAFYLCASSIVAGPSYEQYFGPGTRLTVT.

The chain combines TRBV30 with TRBJ1-3; D gene uncertain. Germline V lookup: CDR1 GTSNPN, CDR2 SVGIG (reference sequence). The CDR3 is 14 amino acids. V was cut by 4 bases and J by 0 bases, with 10 bases left in between. The DNA of the CDR3 is TGTGCCTGGACGGTTGGGCTCTCTGGAAACACCATATATTTT. Translated: CAWTVGLSGNTIYF. The whole variable domain, remainder taken from reference TRBV30 and TRBJ1-3, is SQTIHQWPATLVQPVGSPLSLECTVEGTSNPNLYWYRQAAGRGLQLLFYSVGIGQISSEVPQNLSASRPQDRQFILSSKKLLLSDSGFYLCAWTVGLSGNTIYFGEGSWLTVV.

This clone has a handful of counts. This chain connects TRBV30 to TRBJ2-2, with a weak D call TRBD2 (5 bases). Trimming removed 4 bases from V and 0 bases from J, with 12 bases in between. The CDR3 covers 15 residues. Germline V CDR1 and CDR2: GTSNPN, SVGIG (reference sequence). The CDR3 coding sequence is TGTGCCTGGAAGCGACGGGGAGCGAACACCGGGGAGCTGTTTTTT. Translating it yields CAWKRRGANTGELFF.

The chain couples TRBV5-4 to TRBJ2-5; maybe TRBD2 (6 bases). The end of the DNA is better explained by TRBJ2-7, so the J call may be wrong. The CDR3 sequence is 11 residues long. Germline V gene sequence: CDR1 SGHNT, CDR2 YYREEE (reference sequence). The CDR3 coding sequence is TGTGCCAGCAGCTATAGCGGCGAGCAGTACTTC. Translated: CASSYSGEQYF.

The chain recombines TRBV19 with TRBJ2-7; possible D gene TRBD1, 6 bases. The germline V gene has CDR1 LNHDA and CDR2 SQIVND (reference sequence). The V end lost 5 bases, the J end lost 2 bases, and 28 bases lay between the germline ends. CDR3 length: 19 residues. CDR3 nucleotide sequence: TGTGCCAGTAGTCCCTCCGGGACACTCTATTCAGTTGAGACCTACGAGCAGTACTTC. Its translation is CASSPSGTLYSVETYEQYF.

This clone turned up a few times. The chain has TRBV18 and TRBJ1-2; the match to TRBD1 covers 9 bases. V shed 1 base, J shed 5 bases, and the junction held 2 bases outside the gene matches. Germline lookup yields CDR1 KGHSH and CDR2 LQKENI. The CDR3 length is 14 residues. The CDR3: CASSPQGQGYGYTF. The DNA of the CDR3 is TGTGCCAGCTCACCACAAGGACAGGGGTATGGCTACACCTTC.

This clone was detected only a few times. The rearrangement links TRBV11-3 to TRBJ2-1; D is perhaps TRBD2 (6 bases). Trimming took off 1 base at V and 7 bases at J, with 14 bases between the two ends. Germline loops: CDR1 SGHNT, CDR2 YENEEA. The CDR3 is 15 amino acids. The CDR3 coding sequence is TGTGCCAGCAGCTTAGGTTGGACGACTAGAAATGAGCAGTTCTTC. Translating gives CASSLGWTTRNEQFF.

The genes are TRBV5-1 and TRBJ2-2; 7 bases are a match to TRBD2. Germline V CDR1 and CDR2: SGHRS, YFSETQ. CDR3 length: 15 residues. V trimming: 3 bases; J trimming: 1 base; junction bases outside the gene matches: 3. CDR3 protein: CASSSGGRNTGELFF. The DNA for the CDR3 is TGCGCCAGCAGCTCGGGGGGTCGGAACACCGGGGAGCTGTTTTTT.

The rearrangement joins TRBV7-9 to TRBJ2-3; TRBD1 is a possible D gene (6 bases). The CDR3 runs 14 residues. CDR1 SEHNR and CDR2 FQNEAQ come from the germline V gene (reference sequence). Trimming shortened V by 0 bases and J by 5 bases, and 9 bases separated the two germline ends. CDR3 loop: CASSLAQGQDTQYF. In DNA form, the CDR3 reads TGTGCCAGCAGCTTAGCCCAGGGGCAAGATACGCAGTATTTT.

The gene calls are TRBV5-1 and TRBJ2-5; TRBD2 matches 9 bases. The germline V gene encodes CDR1 SGHRS and CDR2 YFSETQ. The CDR3 extends over 15 amino acids. V shed 1 base, J shed 2 bases, and the junction held 3 bases outside the gene matches. CDR3 DNA: TGCGCCAGCAGCTTGTTGACTAGCGGACAAGAGACCCAGTACTTC. This gives the protein CASSLLTSGQETQYF. Variable domain in full (rest from reference TRBV5-1 and TRBJ2-5): KAGVTQTPRYLIKTRGQQVTLSCSPISGHRSVSWYQQTPGQGLQFLFEYFSETQRNKGNFPGRFSGRQFSNSRSEMNVSTLELGDSALYLCASSLLTSGQETQYFGPGTRLLVL.

The sample holds a few counts of this clone. This chain connects TRBV4-1 to TRBJ2-7, with 7 bases lining up with TRBD1. There are 15 residues in the CDR3. V lost 1 base and J lost 1; bases outside the gene matches: 4. Germline assignment: CDR1 MGHRA and CDR2 YSYEKL. Written as DNA, the CDR3 is TGCGCCAGCAGCCAAGTCGGGACAGCTTCCTACGAGCAGTACTTC. Translating it yields CASSQVGTASYEQYF.

V and J are TRBV4-2 and TRBJ1-5; 10 bases are a match to TRBD1. CDR3 length equals 17 residues. The V segment lost 0 bases and the J segment 5 bases; nucleotides outside the gene matches: 7. The germline CDR1 and CDR2 sequences are LGHNA and YNFKEQ. The CDR3 reads CASSQEGTGVWYQPQHF. The CDR3 nucleotides read TGTGCCAGCAGCCAAGAGGGGACAGGGGTTTGGTATCAGCCCCAGCATTTT.

A word on this clone: One end of the junction fails to match germline, which may point to a read error. J is TRBJ2-1 and V is TRBV7-9; 10 positions match TRBD1. CDR1 and CDR2 from the germline V gene are SEHNR and FQNEAQ (reference sequence). This CDR3 is 15 amino acids long. Here the CDR3 reads CSSSLRDRGPNEQFF. DNA for the CDR3: TGTTCCAGCAGCCTTCGGGACAGGGGTCCCAATGAGCAGTTCTTC.

The V call is TRBV4-2, the J call TRBJ2-7; maybe TRBD2 (5 bases). The CDR3 covers 14 residues. The germline V and J ends were trimmed by 8 bases and 4 bases, with 18 bases remaining between them. The germline V gene encodes CDR1 LGHNA and CDR2 YNFKEQ. CDR3 in amino acids: CASSREPGGYEQYF. For the CDR3, the DNA is TGTGCCAGCTCACGGGAACCTGGAGGATACGAGCAGTACTTC.

V and J are TRBV2 and TRBJ1-5, with D possibly being TRBD1 (6 bases). Germline V gives CDR1 SNHLY, CDR2 FYNNEI. The germline V and J ends were trimmed by 5 bases and 1 base, with 15 bases remaining between them. This CDR3 contains 16 residues. The DNA of the CDR3 is TGTGCCAGCAGTAATTTAGGGACACGCAGCAATCAGCCCCAGCATTTT. Translated: CASSNLGTRSNQPQHF.

The chain carries TRBV18 and TRBJ1-1; no definite D call. V was pared by 3 bases and J by 4 bases, with 15 bases between. The CDR3 is 15 residues long. Per the germline V gene, CDR1 is KGHSH and CDR2 is LQKENI. CDR3 in amino acids: CASSPENPRGTEAFF. The CDR3 coding sequence is TGTGCCAGCTCACCTGAGAACCCACGGGGCACTGAAGCTTTCTTT. The entire variable domain, with the rest obtained from reference TRBV18 and TRBJ1-1, is as follows: NAGVMQNPRHLVRRRGQEARLRCSPMKGHSHVYWYRQLPEEGLKFMVYLQKENIIDESGMPKERFSAEFPKEGPSILRIQQVVRGDSAAYFCASSPENPRGTEAFFGQGTRLTVV.

This clone has just a few counts. This chain uses TRBV7-9 with TRBJ2-1; a weak D match, TRBD2 (5 bases). The germline V gene has CDR1 SEHNR and CDR2 FQNEAQ (reference sequence). V lost 2 bases, J lost 2 bases, and 13 bases lay in between. CDR3 length: 16 amino acids. In DNA form, the CDR3 reads TGTGCCAGCAGCTTACGAGGCACGGGGACCTACAATGAGCAGTTCTTC. Encoded protein: CASSLRGTGTYNEQFF.

The DNA of the CDR3 is TGTGCCAGCAGCGTAGAATGGGGGGGCAATGAGCAGTTCTTC. Its protein product is CASSVEWGGNEQFF. This chain connects TRBV9 to TRBJ2-1; 7 nucleotides agree with TRBD2. The length of the CDR3 is 14 residues. CDR1 is SGDLS, CDR2 YYNGEE, per germline. V dropped 0 bases and J dropped 6; count of bases not matched to a gene: 3. Filled out from reference TRBV9 and TRBJ2-1, the complete variable domain reads DSGVTQTPKHLITATGQRVTLRCSPRSGDLSVYWYQQSLDQGLQFLIQYYNGEERAKGNILERFSAQQFPDLHSELNLSSLELGDSALYFCASSVEWGGNEQFFGPGTRLTVL.

The CDR3 spells CASRQQGSDTQYF. CDR3 sequence (DNA): TGTGCCAGCAGACAACAGGGATCAGATACGCAGTATTTT. The gene calls are TRBV5-4 and TRBJ2-3; TRBD1 is a possible D gene (6 bases). The CDR3 totals 13 residues. Germline CDR1 is SGHNT and CDR2 is YYREEE (reference sequence). The germline V and J ends were trimmed by 5 bases and 4 bases, with 11 bases remaining between them.

This rearrangement joins TRBV4-1 to TRBJ2-1; TRBD2 agrees at 9 bases. This CDR3 contains 15 residues. Germline V lookup: CDR1 MGHRA, CDR2 YSYEKL. V lost 4 bases to trimming and J lost 5 bases; unmatched junction nucleotides: 6. The CDR3 DNA follows: TGCGCCAGCAGCCGATACCTAGCGGGACACAATGAGCAGTTCTTC. It translates to CASSRYLAGHNEQFF.

The genes are TRBV7-2 and TRBJ1-5, with unresolved D. The CDR3 length is 16 residues. Germline CDR1 reads SGHTA; CDR2 reads FQGNSA. Trimming removed 1 base at V and 3 bases at J, with 13 bases between. As DNA, the CDR3 is TGTGCCAGCAGCTTAGAGGTCCAGGCCCTCAATCAGCCCCAGCATTTT. Translated: CASSLEVQALNQPQHF. Full variable domain (rest looked up from reference TRBV7-2 and TRBJ1-5): GAGVSQSPSNKVTEKGKDVELRCDPISGHTALYWYRQSLGQGLEFLIYFQGNSAPDKSGLPSDRFSAERTGGSVSTLTIQRTQQEDSAVYLCASSLEVQALNQPQHFGDGTRLSIL.

The chain joins TRBV6-1 to TRBJ2-5, with a weak D call TRBD2 (5 bases). Trimming stripped 4 bases from V and 5 bases from J, with 11 bases between. There are 13 residues in the CDR3. Germline V CDR1 and CDR2: MNHNS, SASEGT. DNA of the CDR3: TGTGCCAGCAGTGGCCCGGGGTGGGAGACCCAGTACTTC. Its translation is CASSGPGWETQYF.